This T cell receptor beta chain was retrieved from a study of tumor-infiltrating lymphocytes in primary liver carcinoma. Study-level results: Merely about 7-25% of top clones occurred in all five tumor regions. Blood trailed tumors significantly in top-250-clone fraction (p = 0.039).

The CDR3 has 15 amino acids. CDR1 and CDR2 from the germline V gene are KGHDR and SFDVKD. For each extraction, RNA and DNA were obtained together from 20-30 mg of unsorted bulk tissue. Comment on this clonotype: Its antigen is as yet unknown. This clone may be a read error of a much larger clone one base away.

Total RNA (about 500 ng) served as template for TCR beta cDNA synthesis primed by a constant-region primer. ARM-PCR, slightly modified, supplied the TCR beta libraries through three nested multiplex PCR rounds. Forward primers for TRBV1-TRBV30 and a C-beta reverse primer served the first two PCR rounds, at roughly 10 cycles each. TCRdb recomputed calls from the multiplex PCR reads with MiXCR, one row per CDR3 protein. The profile shows 100,000 or so distinct CDR3 sequences, roughly four fifths of them singletons. The material sequenced was liver tumor tissue from sampling region 3. Subset described: tumor region T3, left-lateral pole. The TCR sequence derives from a man aged 35-49 years with primary liver carcinoma and hepatitis B virus infection. The chain uses TRBV24-1 and TRBJ2-3, with 7 bases aligning to TRBD2. CDR3 amino acids: CAISVAAGASDTQYF. CDR3 coding DNA: TGTGCCATCAGTGTGGCCGCGGGAGCGTCAGATACGCAGTATTTT.